This T cell receptor (beta chain) comes out of a study of cytomegalovirus exposure and HLA in healthy donors. General study points: The study flagged about 150 TCR beta chains as cytomegalovirus-associated.

About this clone: Its antigen is unidentified.

CDR3 length equals 13 residues. Germline CDR1 is SQVTM and CDR2 is ANQGSEA. V gave up 5 bases and J gave up 4 bases; unmatched junction bases: 5. This PCR relied on a set of 60 Vbeta primers and 13 Jbeta primers. Sequencing used immunoSEQ multiplex PCR; TCRdb keeps in-frame clones, though not all of them. The sample gives about 76,000 clones, approximately 72% of which show up once; roughly 9% is in the top ten. This chain uses TRBV29-1 with TRBJ2-3; 8 positions match TRBD1. The TCR was taken from a woman aged 40 to 50 in good health and CMV-seropositive. The sample comprised PBMCs. CDR3 bases: TGCAGCGTTAACCCAGGGGGCGCAGATACGCAGTATTTT. Protein: CSVNPGGADTQYF.